This T cell receptor (beta chain) was observed in a study of CD8 T cells in Susac syndrome. The table lists this clonotype with a count of one. The J segment lost 6 bases and the V segment lost 11 bases, leaving 9 bases of the junction unmatched. This CDR3 region has 12 residues. Germline loops: CDR1 SNHLY, CDR2 FYNNEI. When the RNA was reverse transcribed, random hexamers were used with an input of about 0.5 to 1 ug. MiXCR was run by TCRdb on the immunoSEQ multiplex PCR reads, yielding one entry per CDR3 protein. The sample lists more than 200,000 distinct CDR3 sequences, around 95% occurring once. The specimen was CD4+ T cells from PBMCs. The source is a human donor with multiple sclerosis. The chain joins TRBV2 to TRBJ2-7; 8 positions match TRBD1. The CDR3: CARGTGSGEQYF. For the CDR3, the DNA is TGTGCCCGCGGGACAGGCTCGGGCGAGCAGTACTTC.